Given below is one T cell receptor beta chain in context. Since no conserved phenylalanine or tryptophan closes the CDR3, a read error is the likely cause. This sample stems from a study of tumor and adjacent non-tumor tissue in lung cancer. Study context: Aged about 30 to 76 years, patients included 10 men and about 5 women with stage I to III disease.

CDR1 SGHAT and CDR2 FQDESV come from the germline V gene (reference sequence). Trimming took 6 bases from V and 0 from J, leaving 12 bases between them. The CDR3 spans 16 residues. The library came from three nested PCR rounds adapted from ARM-PCR protocols. TCRdb re-derived calls from the multiplex PCR reads in MiXCR, one entry per CDR3 protein. The sample carries around 210,000 distinct CDR3 sequences, about two thirds recorded once. No cell sorting was done before RNA was extracted from the tissue. This receptor was identified in a man between 60 and 70 years old with non-small cell lung cancer. Sequenced sample: lung tumor tissue. The chain combines TRBV11-1 with TRBJ2-6; no firm D call. CDR3 DNA sequence: TGTGCCAGCAGTCCATTAGGTAGCTCTGGGGCCAACGTCCTGACTTTA. Protein product: CASSPLGSSGANVLTL.